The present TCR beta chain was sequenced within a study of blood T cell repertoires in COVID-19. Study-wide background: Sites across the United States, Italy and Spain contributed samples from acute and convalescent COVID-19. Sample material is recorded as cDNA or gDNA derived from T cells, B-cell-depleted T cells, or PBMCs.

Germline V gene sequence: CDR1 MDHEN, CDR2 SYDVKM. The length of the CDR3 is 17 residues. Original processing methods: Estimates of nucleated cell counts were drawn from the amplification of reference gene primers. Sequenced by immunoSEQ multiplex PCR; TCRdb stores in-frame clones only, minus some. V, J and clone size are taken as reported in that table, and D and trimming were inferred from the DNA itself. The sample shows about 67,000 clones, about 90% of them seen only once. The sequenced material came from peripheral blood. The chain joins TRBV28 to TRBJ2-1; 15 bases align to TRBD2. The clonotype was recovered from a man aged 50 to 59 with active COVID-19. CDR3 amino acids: CAIRGTSGRSSYNEQFF. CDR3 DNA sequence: TGTGCTATAAGGGGGACTAGCGGGAGGAGCTCCTACAATGAGCAGTTCTTC.